This T cell receptor (beta chain) was captured in a study of blood T cell repertoires in COVID-19 (dated by TCRdb to 2018 to 2021). Regarding the research as a whole: Collaborator samples came from the United States, Italy and Spain and covered acute and convalescent phases of COVID-19. The material from the prospective study consisted of cDNA or gDNA derived from T cells, B-cell-depleted T cells, or PBMCs. Subjects who had been exposed to COVID-19, were actively infected with it, or had recovered from it provided the deeply sampled blood TCRbeta repertoires that made up the dataset. The repertoires were released in a freely available public database meant as a resource for research on the immune response to SARS-CoV-2. The samples were drawn from two sources: the first 160 participants of the ongoing ImmuneRACE study, and 1,200 or so subjects contributed by 6 global collaborators. The sample metadata nearly always contained a de-identified subject ID, COVID-19 status, age in years and sex. Where HLA class I and class II types were available, the types were taken from metadata supplied by the sample provider, not from assay-based typing.

Enrolling through a virtual design, the prospective study's participants ranged in age from roughly 18 to 100 years and lived across some 23 United States geographic areas. Cohort assignment in the prospective study relied on participant-reported clinical history from a screening survey and a study questionnaire. Recovered participants in ImmuneRACE Cohort 3 were defined by two consecutive negative NP/OP PCR tests, clearance by a healthcare professional, or resolution of symptoms. In the prospective study, mobile phlebotomists collected whole blood, serum and a nasopharyngeal or oropharyngeal swab from each participant. Additional blood draws and questionnaires over a 2-month period could optionally be provided by prospective study participants. Prospective study blood samples were shipped either frozen or at room temperature before DNA extraction. About this clone: This receptor's antigen is unknown. Within one base of it there is no much larger clone, and no base qualities were kept.

TCRbeta CDR3 regions were amplified from genomic DNA by means of the immunoSEQ Assay, a bias-controlled multiplex PCR. The source study handled its data this way. Nucleated cell counts per sample were estimated from amplification of reference gene primers within the assay. To quantify the absolute abundance of each unique TCRbeta CDR3 rearrangement, sequence reads were collapsed and filtered. Productive Simpson clonality was computed per sample as the square root of Simpson's diversity index over productive rearrangements. The table was pulled from immuneACCESS by TCRdb, which kept in-frame rearrangements only. Such tables lose some clones; where checked, under half of the loss comes from unresolved V genes, and the rest has no known cause. That table supplies the V and J calls and clone size; D and trimming were determined from the DNA. This sample lists more than 150,000 clones; over 75% were detected once. The ten largest clones capture approximately 10% of the sample.

Results the study describes overall, beyond this receptor: How much clinical and demographic metadata was included differed by source and by participant, and the metadata was provided uncurated.

Material for sequencing was PBMCs or T cells enriched from blood (not recorded which). The TCR sequence derives from a man in his fifties or sixties who had recovered from COVID-19.

CDR3 loop: CASKRDRGGSPLHF. The nucleotide sequence is TGTGCCAGCAAGAGGGACAGGGGTGGTTCACCCCTCCACTTT. The rearrangement combines TRBV9 with TRBJ1-6; 10 nucleotides in the junction match TRBD1. Based on the germline V gene, the CDR1 and CDR2 sequences are SGDLS and YYNGEE. The CDR3 contains 14 residues, cysteine and phenylalanine counted. This entry keeps only the CDR3 DNA: 42 bases, framed from base 1. The germline V end is reduced by 6 bases and the J end by 9 bases; junction bases left unmatched: 6.